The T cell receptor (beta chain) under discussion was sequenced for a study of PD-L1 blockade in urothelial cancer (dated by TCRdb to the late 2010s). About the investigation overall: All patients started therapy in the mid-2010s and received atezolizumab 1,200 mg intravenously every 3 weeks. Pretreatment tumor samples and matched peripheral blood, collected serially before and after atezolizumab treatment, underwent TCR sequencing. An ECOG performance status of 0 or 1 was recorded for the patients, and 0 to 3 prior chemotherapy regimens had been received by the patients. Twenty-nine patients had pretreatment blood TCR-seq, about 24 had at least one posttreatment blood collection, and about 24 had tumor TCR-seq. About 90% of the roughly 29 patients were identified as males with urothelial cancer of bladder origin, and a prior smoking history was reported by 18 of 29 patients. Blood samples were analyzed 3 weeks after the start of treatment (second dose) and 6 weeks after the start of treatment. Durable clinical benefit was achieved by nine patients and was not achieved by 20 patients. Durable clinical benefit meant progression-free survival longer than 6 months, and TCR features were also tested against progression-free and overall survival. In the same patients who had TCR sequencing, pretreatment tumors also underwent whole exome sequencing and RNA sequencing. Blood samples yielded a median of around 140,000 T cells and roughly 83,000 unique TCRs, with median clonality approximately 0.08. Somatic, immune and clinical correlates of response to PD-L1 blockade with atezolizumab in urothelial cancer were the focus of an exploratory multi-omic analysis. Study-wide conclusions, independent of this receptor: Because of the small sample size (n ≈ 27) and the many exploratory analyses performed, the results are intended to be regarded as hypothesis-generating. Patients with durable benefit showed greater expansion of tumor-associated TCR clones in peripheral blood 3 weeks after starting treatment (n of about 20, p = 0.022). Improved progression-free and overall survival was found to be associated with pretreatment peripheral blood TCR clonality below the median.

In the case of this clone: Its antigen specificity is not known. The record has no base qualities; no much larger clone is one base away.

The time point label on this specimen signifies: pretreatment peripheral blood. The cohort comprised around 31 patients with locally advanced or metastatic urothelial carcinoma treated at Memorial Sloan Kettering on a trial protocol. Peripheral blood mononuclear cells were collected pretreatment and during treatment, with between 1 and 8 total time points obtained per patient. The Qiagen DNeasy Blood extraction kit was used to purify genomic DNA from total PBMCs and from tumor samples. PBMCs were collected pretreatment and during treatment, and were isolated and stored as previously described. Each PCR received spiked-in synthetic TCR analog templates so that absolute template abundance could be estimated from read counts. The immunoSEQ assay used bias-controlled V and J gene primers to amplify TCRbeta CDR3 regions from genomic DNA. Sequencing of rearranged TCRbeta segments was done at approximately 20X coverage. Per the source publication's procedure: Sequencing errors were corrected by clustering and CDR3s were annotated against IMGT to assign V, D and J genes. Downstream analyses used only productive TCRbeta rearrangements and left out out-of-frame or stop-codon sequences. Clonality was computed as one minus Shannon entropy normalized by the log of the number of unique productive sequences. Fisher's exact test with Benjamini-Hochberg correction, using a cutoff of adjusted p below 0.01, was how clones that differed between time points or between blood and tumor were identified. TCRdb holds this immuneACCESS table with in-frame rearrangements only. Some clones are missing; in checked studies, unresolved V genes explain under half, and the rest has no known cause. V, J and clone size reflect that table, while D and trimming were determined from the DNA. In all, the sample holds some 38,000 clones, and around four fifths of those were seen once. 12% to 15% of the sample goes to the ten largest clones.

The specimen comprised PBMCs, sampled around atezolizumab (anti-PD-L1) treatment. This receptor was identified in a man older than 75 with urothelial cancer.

The CDR3 protein sequence reads: CASRQNYEQYF. The DNA is TGTGCCAGCAGACAAAACTACGAGCAGTACTTC. The chain is made from TRBV2 and TRBJ2-7; no D gene is confidently identified. From a lookup of the germline V gene, CDR1 and CDR2 are SNHLY and FYNNEI. From the cysteine up to the phenylalanine, the CDR3 has a length of 11 residues. CDR3 DNA only is kept here, 33 bases in frame from base 1. A distance of 6 bases separates the germline ends of V and J, which lose 6 bases and 3 bases respectively.